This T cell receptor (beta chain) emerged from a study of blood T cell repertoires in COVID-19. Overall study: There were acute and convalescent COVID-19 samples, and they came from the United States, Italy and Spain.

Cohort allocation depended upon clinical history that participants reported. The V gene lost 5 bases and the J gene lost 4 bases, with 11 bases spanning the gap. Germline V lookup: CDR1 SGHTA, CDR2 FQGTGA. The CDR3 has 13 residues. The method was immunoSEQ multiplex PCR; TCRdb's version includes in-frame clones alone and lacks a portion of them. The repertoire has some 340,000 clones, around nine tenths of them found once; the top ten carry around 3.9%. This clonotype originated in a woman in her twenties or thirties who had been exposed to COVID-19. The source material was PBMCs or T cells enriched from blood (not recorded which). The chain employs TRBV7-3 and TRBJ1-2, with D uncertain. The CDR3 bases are TGTGCCAGCAGCCGCTCGCACGGCTATGGCTACACCTTC. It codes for CASSRSHGYGYTF.